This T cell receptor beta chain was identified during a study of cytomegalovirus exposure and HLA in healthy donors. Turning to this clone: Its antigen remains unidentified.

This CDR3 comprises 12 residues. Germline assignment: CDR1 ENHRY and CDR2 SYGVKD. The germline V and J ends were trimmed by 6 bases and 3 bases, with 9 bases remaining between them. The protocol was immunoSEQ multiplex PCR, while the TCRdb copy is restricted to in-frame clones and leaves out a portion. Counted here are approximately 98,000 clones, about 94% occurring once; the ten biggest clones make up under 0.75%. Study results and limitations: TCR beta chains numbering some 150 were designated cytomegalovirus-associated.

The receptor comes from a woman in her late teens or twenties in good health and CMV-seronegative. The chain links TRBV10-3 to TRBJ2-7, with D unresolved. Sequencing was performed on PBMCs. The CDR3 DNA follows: TGTGCCATCAGAGATTCTAGCTACGAGCAGTACTTC. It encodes CAIRDSSYEQYF.